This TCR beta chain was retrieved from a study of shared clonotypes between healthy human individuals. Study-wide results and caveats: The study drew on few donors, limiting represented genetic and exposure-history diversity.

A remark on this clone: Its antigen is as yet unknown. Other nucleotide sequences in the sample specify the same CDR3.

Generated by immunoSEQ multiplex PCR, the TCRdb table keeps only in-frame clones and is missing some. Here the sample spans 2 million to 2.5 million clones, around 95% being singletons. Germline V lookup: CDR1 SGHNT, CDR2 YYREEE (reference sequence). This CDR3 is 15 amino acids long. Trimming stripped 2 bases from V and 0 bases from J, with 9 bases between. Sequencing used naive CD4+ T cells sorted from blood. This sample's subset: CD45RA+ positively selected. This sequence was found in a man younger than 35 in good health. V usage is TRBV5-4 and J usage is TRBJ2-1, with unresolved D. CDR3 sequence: CASSLGGSSYNEQFF. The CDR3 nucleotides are TGTGCCAGCAGCTTAGGTGGGTCCTCCTACAATGAGCAGTTCTTC. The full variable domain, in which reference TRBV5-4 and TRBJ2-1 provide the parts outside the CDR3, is ETGVTQSPTHLIKTRGQQVTLRCSSQSGHNTVSWYQQALGQGPQFIFQYYREEENGRGNFPPRFSGLQFPNYSSELNVNALELDDSALYLCASSLGGSSYNEQFFGPGTRLTVL.